These 23 T cell receptor beta chains were sequenced from one sample in a study of CD8 T cells in Susac syndrome. Random hexamers were used to reverse transcribe an amount of roughly 0.5 to 1 ug RNA. TCRdb ran MiXCR on the immunoSEQ multiplex PCR reads and lists one entry per CDR3 protein. The sample includes roughly 120,000 distinct CDR3 sequences, approximately 94% seen only once; the top ten take approximately 0.13%. Sequencing used CD4+ T cells from PBMCs. The receptors stem from a human donor with multiple sclerosis.

This clonotype showed up just once. This sequence joins TRBV6-1 and TRBJ1-1; D might be TRBD1 (5 bases). Germline V gives CDR1 MNHNS, CDR2 SASEGT. Trimming took 4 bases from V and 3 from J, leaving 15 bases between them. The CDR3 length is 15 residues. Here the CDR3 reads CASSGGRGADTEAFF. The CDR3 nucleotides are TGTGCCAGCAGTGGGGGTCGGGGCGCGGACACTGAAGCTTTCTTT.

The rearrangement joins TRBV6-6 to TRBJ2-1; the D gene is possibly TRBD2 (5 bases). Germline V lookup: CDR1 MNHNY, CDR2 SVGAGI (reference sequence). Trimming removed 10 bases from V and 7 bases from J, with 14 bases in between. This CDR3 is built from 12 residues. CDR3 residues: CATSTRANEQFF. As DNA, the CDR3 is TGTGCCACCTCAACTAGGGCGAATGAGCAGTTCTTC.

This rearrangement joins TRBV19 to TRBJ2-3; either TRBD1 or TRBD2 may supply D (5 bases each). This CDR3 spans 13 amino acids. Germline CDR1 is LNHDA and CDR2 is SQIVND (reference sequence). V was trimmed by 1 base and J by 6 bases, leaving 8 bases between them. The CDR3 DNA reads TGTGCCAGTAGTATAGGGGGGACGGATACGCAGTATTTT. Its translation is CASSIGGTDTQYF.

This chain joins TRBV3-1 and TRBJ2-7; no reliable D call. Trimming took 0 bases from V and 3 from J, leaving 9 bases between them. The germline V gene encodes CDR1 LGHDT and CDR2 YNNKEL (reference sequence). The CDR3 contains 14 residues. CDR3: CASSQDSQFYEQYF. In nucleotides, the CDR3 is TGTGCCAGCAGCCAAGACTCCCAGTTCTACGAGCAGTACTTC.

A single count supports this clonotype. This chain joins TRBV23-1 and TRBJ1-1; D ambiguous. TRBV23-1 is identified as an open reading frame with a role that is uncertain. The V gene lost 7 bases and the J gene lost 5 bases, with 14 bases spanning the gap. The CDR3 extends over 13 amino acids. The CDR3 sequence: CASTQLFGTEAFF. The CDR3 bases are TGCGCCAGCACCCAACTATTTGGGACTGAAGCTTTCTTT.

In its sample, this clonotype was seen once. V and J are TRBV29-1 and TRBJ1-1; D might be TRBD1 (5 bases). The CDR3 runs 13 residues. Per germline, CDR1 SQVTM and CDR2 ANQGSEA. V was trimmed by 3 bases and J by 4 bases, leaving 12 bases between them. Here the CDR3 reads CSVEEGMGTEAFF. As DNA, the CDR3 is TGCAGCGTTGAGGAGGGGATGGGCACTGAAGCTTTCTTT.

This chain links TRBV3-1 with TRBJ1-2; TRBD1 aligns across 8 bases. The CDR3 extends over 13 amino acids. The junction had 3 bases not matched to a gene; V was cut back by 2 bases and J by 7 bases. Germline CDR1 and CDR2: LGHDT and YNNKEL (reference sequence). In nucleotides, the CDR3 is TGTGCCAGCAGCCAATCGCAGGGGGCTGGCTACACCTTC. Residues: CASSQSQGAGYTF.

The chain joins TRBV5-6 to TRBJ1-3, with D uncertain. Germline CDR1 reads SGHDT; CDR2 reads YYEEEE. The CDR3 totals 17 residues. Trimming cost V 1 base and J 0 bases, with 14 bases left between them. In DNA form, the CDR3 reads TGTGCCAGCAGCTTGAATGCGGGCCCCGTCTCTGGAAACACCATATATTTT. This gives the protein CASSLNAGPVSGNTIYF.

The chain has TRBV19 and TRBJ2-4; no firm D call. V was trimmed by 0 bases and J by 6 bases, leaving 9 bases between them. CDR3 size: 14 residues. Germline CDR1 and CDR2: LNHDA and SQIVND (reference sequence). Written as DNA, the CDR3 is TGTGCCAGTAGTATAGATCCCCTTGGAAACATTCAGTACTTC. Residues: CASSIDPLGNIQYF. Complete variable domain (other parts from reference TRBV19 and TRBJ2-4): DGGITQSPKYLFRKEGQNVTLSCEQNLNHDAMYWYRQDPGQGLRLIYYSQIVNDFQKGDIAEGYSVSREKKESFPLTVTSAQKNPTAFYLCASSIDPLGNIQYFGAGTRLSVL.

V usage is TRBV6-2 or TRBV6-3 and J usage is TRBJ1-2, with 8 bases fitting TRBD1. Per the germline V gene, CDR1 is MNHEY and CDR2 is SVGEGT. The V segment lost 2 bases and the J segment 6 bases; nucleotides outside the gene matches: 5. This CDR3 region has 14 residues. The DNA for the CDR3 is TGTGCCAGCAGTTACGGACAGGGCGGCCATGGCTACACCTTC. Protein product: CASSYGQGGHGYTF.

Here the CDR3 DNA reads TGTGCCAGCAGTTTACCCTCGCAGGGGCGAGAGACCCAGTACTTC. Translated: CASSLPSQGRETQYF. The chain couples TRBV28 to TRBJ2-5, with D possibly TRBD1 on 6 matching bases. Germline assignment: CDR1 MDHEN and CDR2 SYDVKM. The germline V and J ends were trimmed by 2 bases and 4 bases, with 14 bases remaining between them. The CDR3 runs to 15 residues.

The chain is built from TRBV7-6 and TRBJ1-5, with D tentatively TRBD1 (5 bases). V lost 1 base, J lost 7 bases, and 8 bases lay in between. This CDR3 region has 13 residues. Germline V CDR1 and CDR2: SGHVS, FNYEAQ. Here the CDR3 reads CASSLGGAQPQHF. CDR3 DNA sequence: TGTGCCAGCAGCTTAGGAGGGGCCCAGCCCCAGCATTTT.

The rearrangement links TRBV6-5 to TRBJ2-6; 10 bases are shared with TRBD2. The V segment lost 6 bases and the J segment 2 bases; nucleotides outside the gene matches: 1. Germline assignment: CDR1 MNHEY and CDR2 SVGAGI. The length of the CDR3 is 15 residues. CDR3 bases: TGTGCCAGCAGCGGGACTAGCGCTGGGGCCAACGTCCTGACTTTC. This encodes CASSGTSAGANVLTF.

This clonotype appeared a few times. The gene calls are TRBV6-1 and TRBJ2-1; a possible D gene is TRBD2 (6 bases). This CDR3 has 16 residues. Per the germline V gene, CDR1 is MNHNS and CDR2 is SASEGT. V was shortened by 6 bases and J by 3 bases, with 18 bases between the two germline ends. The CDR3 here is CASSPLPRGDYNEQFF. DNA of the CDR3: TGTGCCAGCAGCCCCCTTCCGCGGGGAGACTACAATGAGCAGTTCTTC.

Here the CDR3 reads CASSQGAGAELGELFF. The CDR3 DNA reads TGTGCCAGCAGCCAGGGCGCAGGGGCTGAACTCGGGGAGCTGTTTTTT. V gene TRBV3-1 combines with J gene TRBJ2-2, with D perhaps TRBD1 (6 bases). The CDR3 covers 16 residues. V was pared by 3 bases and J by 7 bases, with 18 bases between. Germline CDR1 is LGHDT and CDR2 is YNNKEL (reference sequence).

The rearrangement links TRBV5-8 to TRBJ2-2, with D uncertain. Germline CDR1 reads SGHTS; CDR2 reads YDEGEE. This CDR3 is 15 amino acids long. The V end was cut by 4 bases, the J end by 4 bases, with 14 bases between. Here the CDR3 DNA reads TGTGCCAGCAGCAAGACCCCTGTTCCCACCGGGGAGCTGTTTTTT. This encodes CASSKTPVPTGELFF.

The genes are TRBV6-1 and TRBJ2-5; D ambiguous. The germline gives CDR1 MNHNS, CDR2 SASEGT. The CDR3 consists of 11 residues. V was trimmed by 7 bases and J by 3 bases, leaving 6 bases between them. CDR3 nucleotide sequence: TGTGCCAGCACTCCTAAAGAGACCCAGTACTTC. Protein sequence: CASTPKETQYF.

J is TRBJ1-5 and V is TRBV12-5; no definite D call. The CDR3 spans 12 residues. Germline CDR1 is LGHNT and CDR2 is FRNRAP. The V and J ends lost 1 base and 5 bases respectively, with 3 bases between them. The CDR3 DNA sequence: TGTGCTAGTGGTTTGGACGATCAGCCCCAGCATTTT. Amino acids: CASGLDDQPQHF. The entire variable domain, with the rest obtained from reference TRBV12-5 and TRBJ1-5, is as follows: DARVTQTPRHKVTEMGQEVTMRCQPILGHNTVFWYRQTMMQGLELLAYFRNRAPLDDSGMPKDRFSAEMPDATLATLKIQPSEPRDSAVYFCASGLDDQPQHFGDGTRLSIL.

The V gene is TRBV2, the J gene TRBJ2-7, with 7 bases fitting TRBD2. The V gene end was trimmed by 6 bases and the J gene end by 2 bases; junction bases not matched to a gene: 1. Germline loops: CDR1 SNHLY, CDR2 FYNNEI. This CDR3 has 12 residues. The CDR3 reads CASRGGTYEQYF. The CDR3 coding sequence is TGTGCCAGCAGGGGAGGGACCTACGAGCAGTACTTC.

This clonotype was recorded once. This rearrangement joins TRBV20-1 to TRBJ2-7, with 9 bases aligning to TRBD2. V shed 6 bases, J shed 2 bases, and the junction held 5 bases outside the gene matches. Looked up from germline, CDR1 is DFQATT and CDR2 is SNEGSKA (reference sequence). The CDR3 contains 13 residues. CDR3 in DNA: TGCAGTGCCAGCGGGAGGTCCGCCTACGAGCAGTACTTC. Amino acid sequence: CSASGRSAYEQYF.

The rearrangement joins TRBV6-5 to TRBJ2-5, with 9 bases aligning to TRBD2. The V and J ends lost 7 bases and 5 bases, in that order; junction bases with no gene match: 2. Germline values: CDR1 MNHEY, CDR2 SVGAGI. This CDR3 is 12 amino acids long. CDR3 protein: CASKLAGETQYF. CDR3 bases: TGTGCCAGCAAGCTAGCGGGGGAGACCCAGTACTTC.

V usage is TRBV5-4 and J usage is TRBJ2-1; 7 nucleotides agree with TRBD2. From germline, CDR1 is SGHNT and CDR2 YYREEE (reference sequence). V was pared by 2 bases and J by 4 bases, with 6 bases of the junction left unmatched. This CDR3 contains 15 residues. The CDR3 loop is CASSLSSGDYNEQFF. CDR3 DNA: TGTGCCAGCAGCTTATCAAGCGGGGATTACAATGAGCAGTTCTTC.

The sample holds a few counts of this clonotype. This chain uses TRBV5-1 with TRBJ2-7, with TRBD1 matching 7 bases. Germline V gives CDR1 SGHRS, CDR2 YFSETQ. The CDR3 runs 13 residues. V lost 5 bases to trimming and J lost 3 bases; unmatched junction nucleotides: 5. CDR3 protein: CASRQGQNYEQYF. CDR3 sequence (DNA): TGCGCCAGCAGACAGGGACAGAACTACGAGCAGTACTTC.